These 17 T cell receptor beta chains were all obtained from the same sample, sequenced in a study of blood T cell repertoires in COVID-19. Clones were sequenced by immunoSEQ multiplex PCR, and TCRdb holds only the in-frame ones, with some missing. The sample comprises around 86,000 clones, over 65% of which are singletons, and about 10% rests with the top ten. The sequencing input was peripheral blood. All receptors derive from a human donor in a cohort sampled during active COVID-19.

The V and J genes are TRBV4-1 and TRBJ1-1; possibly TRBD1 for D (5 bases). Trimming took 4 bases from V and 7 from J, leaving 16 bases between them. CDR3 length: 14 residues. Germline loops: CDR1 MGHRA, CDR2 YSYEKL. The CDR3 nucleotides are TGCGCCAGCAGCCGACCACTGGGGCTTGGTGAAGCTTTCTTT. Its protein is CASSRPLGLGEAFF.

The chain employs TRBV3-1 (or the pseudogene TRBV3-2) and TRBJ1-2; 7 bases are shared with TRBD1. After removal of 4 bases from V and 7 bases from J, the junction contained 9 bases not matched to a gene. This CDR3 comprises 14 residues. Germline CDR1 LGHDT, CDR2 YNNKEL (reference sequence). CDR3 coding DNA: TGTGCCAGCAGCCGGTTAGGAGGGGGCTCTGGCTACACCTTC. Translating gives CASSRLGGGSGYTF.

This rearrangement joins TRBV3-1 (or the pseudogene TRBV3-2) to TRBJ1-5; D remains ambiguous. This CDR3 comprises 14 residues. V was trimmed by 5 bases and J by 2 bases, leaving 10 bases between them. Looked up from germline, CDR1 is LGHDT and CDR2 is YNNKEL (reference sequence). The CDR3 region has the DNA TGTGCCAGCAGCGCGGGGATTCGCAATCAGCCCCAGCATTTT. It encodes CASSAGIRNQPQHF.

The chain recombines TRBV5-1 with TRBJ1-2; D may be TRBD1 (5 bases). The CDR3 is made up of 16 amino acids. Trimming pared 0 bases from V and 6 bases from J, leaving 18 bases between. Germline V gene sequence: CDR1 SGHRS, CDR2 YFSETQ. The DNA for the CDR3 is TGCGCCAGCAGCTTGGTGGCATCTAATTTGGGGCATGGCTACACCTTC. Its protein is CASSLVASNLGHGYTF.

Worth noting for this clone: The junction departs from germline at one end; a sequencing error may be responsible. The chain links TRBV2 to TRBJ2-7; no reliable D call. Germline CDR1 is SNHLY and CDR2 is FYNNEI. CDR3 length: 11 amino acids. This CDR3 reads CASGEFNEQYF. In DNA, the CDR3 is TGTGCCAGCGGTGAGTTCAACGAGCAGTACTTC.

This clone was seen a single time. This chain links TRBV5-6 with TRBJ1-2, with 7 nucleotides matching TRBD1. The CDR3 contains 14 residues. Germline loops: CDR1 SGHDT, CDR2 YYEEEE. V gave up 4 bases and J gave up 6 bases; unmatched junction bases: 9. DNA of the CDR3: TGTGCCAGCAGCCCAGGGGGACCCTCGGATGGCTACACCTTC. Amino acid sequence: CASSPGGPSDGYTF.

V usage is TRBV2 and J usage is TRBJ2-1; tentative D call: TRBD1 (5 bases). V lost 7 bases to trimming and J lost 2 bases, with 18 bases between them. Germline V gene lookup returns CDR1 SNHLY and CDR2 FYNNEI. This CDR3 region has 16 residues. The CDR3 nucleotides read TGTGCCAGCAAGATTGAAGCAGGGCTAACCTACAATGAGCAGTTCTTC. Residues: CASKIEAGLTYNEQFF.

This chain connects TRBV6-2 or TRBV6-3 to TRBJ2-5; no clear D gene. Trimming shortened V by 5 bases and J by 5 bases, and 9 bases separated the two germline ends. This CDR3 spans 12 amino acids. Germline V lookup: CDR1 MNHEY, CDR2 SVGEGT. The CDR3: CASSPLEETQYF. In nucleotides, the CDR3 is TGTGCCAGCAGTCCGCTAGAGGAGACCCAGTACTTC.

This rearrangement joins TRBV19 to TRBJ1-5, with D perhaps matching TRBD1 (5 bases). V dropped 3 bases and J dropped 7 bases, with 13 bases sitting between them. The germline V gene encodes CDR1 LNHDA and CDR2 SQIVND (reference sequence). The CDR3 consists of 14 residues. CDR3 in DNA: TGTGCCAGTAGTATTGGCGGGGGGAGGCAGCCCCAGCATTTT. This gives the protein CASSIGGGRQPQHF.

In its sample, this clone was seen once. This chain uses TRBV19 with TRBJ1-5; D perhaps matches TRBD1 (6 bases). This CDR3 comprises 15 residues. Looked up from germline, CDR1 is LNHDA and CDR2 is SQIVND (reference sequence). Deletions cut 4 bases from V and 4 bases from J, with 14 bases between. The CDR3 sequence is CASSRGQRTNQPQHF. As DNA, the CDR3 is TGTGCCAGTAGTAGGGGACAACGGACAAATCAGCCCCAGCATTTT.

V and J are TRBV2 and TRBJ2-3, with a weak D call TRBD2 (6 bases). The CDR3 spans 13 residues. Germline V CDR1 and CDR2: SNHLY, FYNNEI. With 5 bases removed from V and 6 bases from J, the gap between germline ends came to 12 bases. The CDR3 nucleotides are TGTGCCAGCAGTCTATGGCGGGATGATACGCAGTATTTT. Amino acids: CASSLWRDDTQYF.

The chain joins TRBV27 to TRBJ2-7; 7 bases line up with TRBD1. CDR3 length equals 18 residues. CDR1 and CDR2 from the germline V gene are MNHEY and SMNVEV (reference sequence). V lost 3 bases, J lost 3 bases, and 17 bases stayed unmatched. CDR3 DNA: TGTGCCAGCAGTTTTCGGTTTGAAGGGCAGGGGGATGGCTACGAGCAGTACTTC. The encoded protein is CASSFRFEGQGDGYEQYF.

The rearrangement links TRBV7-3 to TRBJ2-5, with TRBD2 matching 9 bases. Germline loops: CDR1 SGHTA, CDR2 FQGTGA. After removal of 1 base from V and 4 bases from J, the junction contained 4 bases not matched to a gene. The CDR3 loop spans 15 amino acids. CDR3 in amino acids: CASSLSGRAGETQYF. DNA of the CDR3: TGTGCCAGCAGCTTAAGCGGGAGGGCCGGAGAGACCCAGTACTTC.

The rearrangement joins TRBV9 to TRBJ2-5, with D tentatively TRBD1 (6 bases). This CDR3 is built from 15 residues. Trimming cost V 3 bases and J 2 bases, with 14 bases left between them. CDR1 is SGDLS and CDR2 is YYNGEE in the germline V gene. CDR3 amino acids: CASSADNRDQETQYF. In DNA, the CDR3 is TGTGCCAGCAGCGCGGACAACAGGGATCAAGAGACCCAGTACTTC.

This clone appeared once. The CDR3 reads CASKDRVNQPQHF. The CDR3 DNA reads as TGTGCCAGCAAGGACAGGGTAAATCAGCCCCAGCATTTT. The rearrangement uses TRBV2 and TRBJ1-5; 8 nucleotides agree with TRBD1. The ends lost 7 bases at V and 4 bases at J; junction bases unmatched: 3. This CDR3 is built from 13 residues. Germline V CDR1 and CDR2: SNHLY, FYNNEI.

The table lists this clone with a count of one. The CDR3: CASSMGTSGGKTQYF. The CDR3 coding sequence is TGTGCCAGTAGTATGGGGACTAGCGGGGGGAAGACCCAGTACTTC. The V gene is TRBV19, the J gene TRBJ2-5, with 15 bases matching TRBD2. The CDR3 consists of 15 residues. Germline CDR1 is LNHDA and CDR2 is SQIVND (reference sequence). J gave up 6 bases and V 3 bases, and 2 bases lay outside the gene matches.

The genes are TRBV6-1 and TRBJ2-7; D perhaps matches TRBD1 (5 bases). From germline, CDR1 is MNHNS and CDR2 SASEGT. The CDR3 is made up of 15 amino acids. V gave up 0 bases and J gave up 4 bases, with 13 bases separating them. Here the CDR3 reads CASSEAGQGSYEQYF. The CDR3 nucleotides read TGTGCCAGCAGTGAAGCTGGGCAGGGAAGTTACGAGCAGTACTTC.